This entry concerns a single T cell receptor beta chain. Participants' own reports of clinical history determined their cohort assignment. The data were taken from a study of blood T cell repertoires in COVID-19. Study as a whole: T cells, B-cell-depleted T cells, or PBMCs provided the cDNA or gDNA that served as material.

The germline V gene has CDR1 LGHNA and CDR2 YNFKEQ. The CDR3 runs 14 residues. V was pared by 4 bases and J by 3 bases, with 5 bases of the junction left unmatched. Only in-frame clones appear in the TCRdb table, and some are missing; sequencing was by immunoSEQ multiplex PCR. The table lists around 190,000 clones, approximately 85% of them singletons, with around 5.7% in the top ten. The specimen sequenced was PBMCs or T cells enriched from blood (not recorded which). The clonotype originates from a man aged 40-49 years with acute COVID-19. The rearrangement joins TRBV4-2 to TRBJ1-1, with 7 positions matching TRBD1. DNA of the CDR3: TGTGCCAGCAGCCCGCAGGGGGGTTACACTGAAGCTTTCTTT. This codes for CASSPQGGYTEAFF.